This T cell receptor (beta chain) appears in the sequencing data of a study of vaccination and CD4 T cells after COVID-19. Study in general: Convalescent patients gave post-COVID blood a median approximately 100 days post-diagnosis, range 35 to 161.

Cultured CD4+ T cells had their DNA profiled by the Oncomine TCR Beta short-read assay. One entry per CDR3 protein results from TCRdb running MiXCR on the PCR reads. The table includes approximately 14,000 distinct CDR3 sequences, about 53% detected once. In the case of this clonotype: Its specificity is not known.

The treatment: approximately 11-day PBMC culture with coronavirus spike peptide pools or control peptides (ViraFEST assay). Culture conditions combined roughly 2 million PBMCs per well with 9.5 to 10 IU/ml IL-2 and roughly 10 ug/ml peptide pools. V lost 3 bases to trimming and J lost 1 base, with 9 bases between them. This CDR3 has 14 residues. J is TRBJ2-5 and V is TRBV12-3 or TRBV12-4; D perhaps matches TRBD2 (6 bases). Sequences were derived from CD4+ T cells from blood, cultured in vitro, sampled before SARS-CoV-2 vaccination. This TCR was sampled from a human donor who had recovered from COVID-19. Written as DNA, the CDR3 is TGTGCCAGCAGTTTCCGCGGGATCCAAGAGACCCAGTACTTC. Its translation: CASSFRGIQETQYF.